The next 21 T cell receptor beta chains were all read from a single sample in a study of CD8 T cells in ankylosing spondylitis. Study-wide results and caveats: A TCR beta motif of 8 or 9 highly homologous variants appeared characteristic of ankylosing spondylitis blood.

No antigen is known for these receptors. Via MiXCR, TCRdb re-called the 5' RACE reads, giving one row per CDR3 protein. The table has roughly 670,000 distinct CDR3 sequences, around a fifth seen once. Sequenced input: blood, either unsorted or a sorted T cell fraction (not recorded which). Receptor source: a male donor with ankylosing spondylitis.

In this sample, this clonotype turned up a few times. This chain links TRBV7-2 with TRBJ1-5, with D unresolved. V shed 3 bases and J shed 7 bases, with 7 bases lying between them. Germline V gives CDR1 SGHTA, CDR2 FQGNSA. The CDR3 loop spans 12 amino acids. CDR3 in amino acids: CASSFWEQPQHF. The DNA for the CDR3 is TGTGCCAGCAGCTTTTGGGAACAGCCCCAGCATTTT.

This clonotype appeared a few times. In DNA form, the CDR3 reads TGTGCCAGCAGTTTATGGCAGGGTGGTGAAAAACTGTTTTTT. It codes for CASSLWQGGEKLFF. The chain joins TRBV12-3 or TRBV12-4 to TRBJ1-4; D may be TRBD1 (5 bases). Trimming took 2 bases from V and 7 from J, leaving 11 bases between them. This CDR3 is built from 14 residues.

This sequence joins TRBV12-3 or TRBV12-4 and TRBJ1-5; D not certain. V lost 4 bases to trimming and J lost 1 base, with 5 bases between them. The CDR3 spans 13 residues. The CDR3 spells CASSSSSNQPQHF. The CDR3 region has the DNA TGTGCCAGCAGTTCATCAAGCAATCAGCCCCAGCATTTT.

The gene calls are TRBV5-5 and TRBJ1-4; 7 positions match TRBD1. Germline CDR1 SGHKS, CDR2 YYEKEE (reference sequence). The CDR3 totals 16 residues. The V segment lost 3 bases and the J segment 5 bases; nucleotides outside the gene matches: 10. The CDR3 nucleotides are TGTGCCAGCAGCTCGCTTCGACAGGGCAGAAATGAAAAACTGTTTTTT. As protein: CASSSLRQGRNEKLFF.

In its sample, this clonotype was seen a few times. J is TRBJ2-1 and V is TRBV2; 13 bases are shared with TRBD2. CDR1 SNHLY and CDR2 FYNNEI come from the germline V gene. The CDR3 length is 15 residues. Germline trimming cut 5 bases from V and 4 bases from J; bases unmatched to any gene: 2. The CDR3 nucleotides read TGTGCCAGCAGTTGGACTAGCGGGAGATACAATGAGCAGTTCTTC. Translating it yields CASSWTSGRYNEQFF.

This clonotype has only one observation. The CDR3 sequence is CASSDEDPRDNYGYTF. CDR3 sequence (DNA): TGTGCCAGCAGTGACGAAGACCCGCGGGACAACTATGGCTACACCTTC. The chain combines TRBV6-4 with TRBJ1-2; possible D gene TRBD1, 5 bases. This CDR3 spans 16 amino acids. The germline V gene has CDR1 MRHNA and CDR2 SNTAGT. Trimming took off 2 bases at V and 2 bases at J, with 15 bases between the two ends.

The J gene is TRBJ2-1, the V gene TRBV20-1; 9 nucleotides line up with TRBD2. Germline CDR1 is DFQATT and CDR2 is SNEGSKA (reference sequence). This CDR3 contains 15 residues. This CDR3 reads CRCRSGASGIPEQFF. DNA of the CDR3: TGCAGATGTAGAAGTGGGGCTAGCGGGATTCCTGAGCAGTTCTTC.

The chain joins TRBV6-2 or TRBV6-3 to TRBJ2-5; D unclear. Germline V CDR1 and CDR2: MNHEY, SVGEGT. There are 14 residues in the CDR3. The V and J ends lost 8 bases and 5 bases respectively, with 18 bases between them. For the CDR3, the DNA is TGTGCCAGCGGGCCGTGGGCCGCGTGGGAGACCCAGTACTTC. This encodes CASGPWAAWETQYF.

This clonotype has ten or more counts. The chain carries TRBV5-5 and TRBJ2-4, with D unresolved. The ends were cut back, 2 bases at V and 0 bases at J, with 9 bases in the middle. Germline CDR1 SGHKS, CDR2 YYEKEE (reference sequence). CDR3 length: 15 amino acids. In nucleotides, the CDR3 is TGTGCCAGCAGCTTAACTACTATAGCCAAAAACATTCAGTACTTC. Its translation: CASSLTTIAKNIQYF.

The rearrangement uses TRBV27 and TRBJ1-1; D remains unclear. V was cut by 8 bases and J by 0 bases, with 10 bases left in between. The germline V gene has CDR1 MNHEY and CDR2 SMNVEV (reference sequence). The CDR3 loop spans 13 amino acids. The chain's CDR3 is CASGGSMNTEAFF. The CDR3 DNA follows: TGTGCCAGCGGAGGATCCATGAACACTGAAGCTTTCTTT.

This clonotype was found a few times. CDR3 bases: TGTGCCAGCAGGGGGTGGGATAGCAATCAGCCCCAGCATTTT. It is translated as CASRGWDSNQPQHF. J is TRBJ1-5 and V is TRBV12-3 or TRBV12-4; no definite D call. The CDR3 length is 14 residues. V lost 6 bases to trimming and J lost 0 bases, with 9 bases between them.

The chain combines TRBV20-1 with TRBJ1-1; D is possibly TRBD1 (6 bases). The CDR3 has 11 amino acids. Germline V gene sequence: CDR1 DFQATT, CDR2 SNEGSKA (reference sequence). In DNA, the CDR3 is TGCAGCCCCTACAGGGAAACTGAAGCTTTCTTT. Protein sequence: CSPYRETEAFF.

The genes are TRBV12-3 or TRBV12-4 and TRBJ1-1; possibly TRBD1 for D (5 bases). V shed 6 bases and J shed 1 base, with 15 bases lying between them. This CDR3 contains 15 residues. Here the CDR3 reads CASRLTGPSNTEAFF. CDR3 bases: TGTGCCAGCAGGCTAACGGGACCCTCGAACACTGAAGCTTTCTTT.

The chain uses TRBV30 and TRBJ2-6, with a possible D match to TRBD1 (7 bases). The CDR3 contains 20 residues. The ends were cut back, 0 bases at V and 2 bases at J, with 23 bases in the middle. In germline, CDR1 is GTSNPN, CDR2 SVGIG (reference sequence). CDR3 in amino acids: CAWSVMGLMEGAAGANVLTF. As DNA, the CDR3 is TGTGCCTGGAGTGTAATGGGTCTTATGGAGGGGGCGGCTGGGGCCAACGTCCTGACTTTC.

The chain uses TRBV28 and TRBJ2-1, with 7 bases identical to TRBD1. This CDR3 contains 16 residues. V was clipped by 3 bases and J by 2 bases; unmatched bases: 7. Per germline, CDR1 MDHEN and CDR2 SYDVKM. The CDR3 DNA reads TGTGCCAGCAGTTTCCAAAGGGGGCAAACCTACAATGAGCAGTTCTTC. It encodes CASSFQRGQTYNEQFF.

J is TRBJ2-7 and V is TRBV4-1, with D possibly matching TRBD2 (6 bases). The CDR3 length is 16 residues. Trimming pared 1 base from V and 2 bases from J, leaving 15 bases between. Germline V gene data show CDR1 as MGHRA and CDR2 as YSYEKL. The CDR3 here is CASSQARGGRAYEQYF. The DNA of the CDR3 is TGCGCCAGCAGCCAAGCGAGGGGAGGTAGGGCCTACGAGCAGTACTTC.

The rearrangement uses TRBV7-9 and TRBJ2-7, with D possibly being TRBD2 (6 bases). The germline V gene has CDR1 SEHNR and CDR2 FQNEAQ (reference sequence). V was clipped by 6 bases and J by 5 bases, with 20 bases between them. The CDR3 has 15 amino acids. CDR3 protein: CASSPPGGMRDEQYF. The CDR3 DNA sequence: TGTGCCAGCAGTCCTCCTGGGGGGATGAGGGACGAGCAGTACTTC.

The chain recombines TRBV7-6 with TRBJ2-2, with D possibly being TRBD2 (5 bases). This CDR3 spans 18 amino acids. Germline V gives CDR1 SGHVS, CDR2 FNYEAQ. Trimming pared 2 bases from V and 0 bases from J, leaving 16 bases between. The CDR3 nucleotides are TGTGCCAGCAGCTTACCGACGACTACCCTCGCGAACACCGGGGAGCTGTTTTTT. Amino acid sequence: CASSLPTTTLANTGELFF.

CDR3: CSAGTPQETQYF. DNA for the CDR3: TGCAGTGCAGGGACTCCTCAAGAGACCCAGTACTTC. The V and J genes are TRBV20-1 and TRBJ2-5, with a possible D match to TRBD2 (6 bases). V dropped 6 bases and J dropped 2 bases, with 10 bases sitting between them. The CDR3 length is 12 residues. Germline V gene lookup returns CDR1 DFQATT and CDR2 SNEGSKA (reference sequence).

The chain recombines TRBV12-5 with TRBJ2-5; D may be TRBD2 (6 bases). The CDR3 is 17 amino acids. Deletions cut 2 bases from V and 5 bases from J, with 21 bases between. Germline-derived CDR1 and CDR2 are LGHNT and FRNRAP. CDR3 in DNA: TGTGCTAGTGGTTTGTCCTACGGGGGTCCCCCGGGGGAGACCCAGTACTTC. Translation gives CASGLSYGGPPGETQYF.

This CDR3 is CASSRQSGEAFF. The CDR3 DNA reads TGTGCCAGTAGTAGACAGTCAGGAGAAGCTTTCTTT. The V call is TRBV19, the J call TRBJ1-1; TRBD1 is a possible D gene (5 bases). V dropped 4 bases and J dropped 8 bases, with 11 bases sitting between them. The CDR3 runs 12 residues. In germline, CDR1 is LNHDA, CDR2 SQIVND (reference sequence).